This T cell receptor beta chain was sequenced for a study of cytomegalovirus exposure and HLA in healthy donors. Study details: The 120 or so validation repertoires, a later analysis reported, used the same platform as the 666 first-cohort repertoires. Study-level findings and limits: Confirmation was obtained in vitro that a few CMV-associated chains are specific for CMV antigens. Reports indicated that the classifier achieved high specificity and sensitivity in diagnosing cytomegalovirus status.

TCRdb's copy holds only in-frame clones and misses some; the assay was immunoSEQ multiplex PCR. Counted here are approximately 120,000 clones, about 90% occurring once; the ten biggest clones make up more than 2%. Trimming removed 5 bases from V and 5 bases from J, with 7 bases in between. This CDR3 is built from 12 residues. Germline CDR1 MNHEY, CDR2 SMNVEV (reference sequence). Only one count was recorded for this clone. Its target is not known. This receptor was identified in a woman aged 18-29 years in good health and CMV-seronegative. The J gene is TRBJ2-1, the V gene TRBV27; D remains unclear. Sequencing was carried out using PBMCs. The CDR3 sequence: CASSQLDNEQFF. The CDR3 DNA is TGTGCCAGCAGTCAACTGGACAATGAGCAGTTCTTC.